Listed below are T cell receptor beta chains from one sample, sequenced in a study of glioma-infiltrating T cells. MiXCR, run by TCRdb on the multiplex PCR reads, gives a single entry per CDR3 protein. The table records 150,000 to 200,000 distinct CDR3 sequences, 32% of them present only once. The sequencing sample was made of glioma tissue, nonneoplastic brain tissue, or PBMCs (not recorded which). These receptors all stem from a human donor with low-grade glioma or glioblastoma, undergoing nonglioma brain surgery, or in good health (not recorded which). CDR3s include the opening cysteine and the closing phenylalanine or tryptophan. The D gene is left open where the match is weak. The size field is filled for only some rows; it gives once, few, many or a size class.

J	D	V	size	CDR3	DNA
TRBJ1-2	.	TRBV7-2	many	CASSAATVGYGYTF	TGTGCCAGCAGCGCGGCAACTGTGGGGTATGGCTACACCTTC
TRBJ1-2	TRBD1	TRBV11-1	.	CASSEQGNYGYTF	TGTGCCAGCAGCGAACAGGGGAACTATGGCTACACCTTC
TRBJ1-4	.	TRBV6-1	many	CASSLSRGSEKLFF	TGTGCCAGCAGTTTATCGCGGGGGAGTGAAAAACTGTTTTTT
TRBJ1-2	TRBD1	TRBV28	many	CASSSPGQGYGYTF	TGTGCCAGCAGTTCACCAGGACAGGGATATGGCTACACCTTC
TRBJ2-1	.	TRBV19	.	CASSIDRAGTYNEQFF	TGTGCCAGTAGTATAGATCGGGCGGGAACTTACAATGAGCAGTTCTTC
TRBJ2-1	.	TRBV7-7	.	CASSTLGISGAGFYNEQFF	TGTGCCAGCAGCACCCTCGGGATTAGCGGTGCCGGATTTTACAATGAGCAGTTCTTC
TRBJ1-1	.	TRBV6-9	.	CASRYEGLEAFF	TGTGCCAGCAGGTACGAAGGGTTGGAAGCTTTCTTT
TRBJ2-1	.	TRBV29-1	.	CSVTSGASSYNEQFF	TGCAGCGTTACCTCAGGGGCGAGCTCCTACAATGAGCAGTTCTTC
TRBJ1-3	.	TRBV7-9	many	CASSLGRRRDSGNTIYF	TGTGCCAGCAGCTTAGGGCGGCGCCGGGACTCTGGAAACACCATATATTTT
TRBJ2-7	.	TRBV19	.	CASRASSYEQYF	TGTGCCAGTAGGGCGAGCTCCTACGAGCAGTACTTC
TRBJ2-7	.	TRBV7-2	many	CASSLGAIYEQYF	TGTGCCAGCAGCTTAGGGGCGATCTACGAGCAGTACTTC
TRBJ1-2	.	TRBV3-1	few	CASSQGGTLPPGYTF	TGTGCCAGCAGCCAGGGGGGGACCCTACCTCCAGGCTACACCTTC
TRBJ1-6	TRBD1	TRBV19	few	CASTSDRGISPLHF	TGTGCCAGTACCTCGGACAGGGGGATTTCACCCCTCCACTTT
TRBJ1-1	.	TRBV10-3	many	CAISDQGHTEAFF	TGTGCCATCAGTGATCAAGGGCACACTGAAGCTTTCTTT
TRBJ1-2	.	TRBV7-2	many	CASSPRATGLALYGYTF	TGTGCCAGCAGCCCTAGGGCGACAGGTTTGGCCCTATATGGCTACACCTTC
TRBJ1-2	.	TRBV20-1	once	CSATGGGYGYTF	TGCAGTGCTACTGGGGGGGGCTATGGCTACACCTTC
TRBJ2-1	.	TRBV4-3	many	CASSQNYNEQFF	TGCGCCAGCAGCCAAAACTACAATGAGCAGTTCTTC
TRBJ2-7	.	TRBV20-1	many	CSARERVRSYEQYF	TGCAGTGCTAGGGAGCGGGTCCGCTCCTACGAGCAGTACTTC
TRBJ1-5	.	TRBV28	.	CASSFIWTIVQPQHF	TGTGCCAGCAGTTTTATATGGACTATTGTTCAGCCCCAGCATTTT
TRBJ2-1	.	TRBV7-2	many	CASSKDWISSYNEQFF	TGTGCCAGCAGCAAGGACTGGATAAGCTCCTACAATGAGCAGTTCTTC
TRBJ2-7	TRBD2	TRBV3-1	few	CASSQPSGRAGEQYF	TGTGCCAGCAGCCAACCTAGCGGGAGAGCGGGTGAGCAGTACTTC
TRBJ2-1	.	TRBV5-4	.	CASSKNTARLIASYNEQFF	TGTGCCAGCAGTAAGAATACCGCAAGACTAATAGCGTCCTACAATGAGCAGTTCTTC
TRBJ2-5	.	TRBV7-2	.	CASSSVGGGGTQYF	TGTGCCAGCAGCTCTGTAGGGGGGGGGGGGACCCAGTACTTC
TRBJ2-7	.	TRBV27	many	CASSLGNRHYEQYF	TGTGCCAGTAGCCTAGGAAACCGACACTACGAGCAGTACTTC